The 30 T cell receptor beta chains listed next were all sequenced from one sample in a study of response to subunit inactivated influenza vaccine. One entry per CDR3 protein, called by TCRdb with MiXCR from the RT-PCR reads. The repertoire has 450,000 to 700,000 distinct CDR3 sequences, 13% to 15% of them found once; the top ten carry around 10%. This sample comprised PBMCs from blood, obtained 11 to 12 days after vaccination. Every receptor here comes from a man aged 50 or older who received an inactivated influenza vaccine.

This clonotype occurred a few times. The V gene is TRBV7-8, the J gene TRBJ1-2; no firm D call. This CDR3 is built from 14 residues. Deletions cut 0 bases from V and 4 bases from J, with 9 bases between. The V gene's germline CDR1 is SGHVS and CDR2 FQNEAQ. The CDR3 here is CASSLALTVYGYTF. In DNA, the CDR3 is TGTGCCAGCAGCTTAGCGCTAACGGTCTATGGCTACACCTTC.

This clonotype has just a few counts. Relative to the germline gene, one junction end is altered; a read error may explain this. The CDR3 region is CASSVAGTGGYEQYF. DNA of the CDR3: TGTGCCAGCAGCGTAGCCGGGACAGGGGGATACGAGCAGTACTTC. The chain has TRBV7-2 and TRBJ2-7, with 11 positions matching TRBD1. CDR3 length equals 15 residues. The germline gives CDR1 SGHTA, CDR2 FQGNSA.

This clonotype was counted between two and nine times. V and J are TRBV4-1 and TRBJ2-7; TRBD1 or TRBD2 may be the D gene (5 bases each). Germline V gives CDR1 MGHRA, CDR2 YSYEKL. V gave up 3 bases and J gave up 4 bases, with 10 bases separating them. The CDR3 covers 13 residues. The CDR3 DNA follows: TGCGCCAGCAGCCAGGGGGACGCTTACGAGCAGTACTTC. It codes for CASSQGDAYEQYF.

This clonotype was observed a few times. The CDR3 DNA is TGTGCCAGCAGCTTAGTAACAGGGGCGAGTAGAGATGGCTACACCTTC. Translation gives CASSLVTGASRDGYTF. The chain has TRBV7-9 and TRBJ1-2; 7 bases are a match to TRBD1. The V gene's germline CDR1 is SEHNR and CDR2 FQNEAQ (reference sequence). This CDR3 is built from 16 residues. J lost 6 bases, V lost 1 base, and 11 bases had no gene match.

The rearrangement links TRBV11-2 to TRBJ2-1, with 8 bases fitting TRBD1. CDR1 SGHAT and CDR2 FQNNGV come from the germline V gene. Losses at the gene ends were 6 bases for V and 3 bases for J; bases not matched to a gene: 7. The CDR3 length is 15 residues. CDR3 DNA sequence: TGTGCCAGCAGGCCAGACAGGGGCCACTACAATGAGCAGTTCTTC. Translating gives CASRPDRGHYNEQFF.

This clonotype has more than one count but fewer than ten. The V gene is TRBV5-1, the J gene TRBJ2-1; D is unclear. Germline CDR1 reads SGHRS; CDR2 reads YFSETQ. V lost 4 bases and J lost 0, with 8 bases in between. The length of the CDR3 is 14 residues. CDR3 amino acids: CASSASYSYNEQFF. As DNA, the CDR3 is TGCGCCAGCAGCGCCAGTTACTCCTACAATGAGCAGTTCTTC.

The V call is TRBV5-1, the J call TRBJ1-2; 8 bases match TRBD1. V lost 4 bases to trimming and J lost 7 bases; unmatched junction nucleotides: 15. The CDR3 runs to 16 residues. Per the germline V gene, CDR1 is SGHRS and CDR2 is YFSETQ. As DNA, the CDR3 is TGCGCCAGCAGCCCACAACTCCTTCAGGGGGCTCGTGGCTACACCTTC. It yields the protein CASSPQLLQGARGYTF. Filled out from reference TRBV5-1 and TRBJ1-2, the complete variable domain reads KAGVTQTPRYLIKTRGQQVTLSCSPISGHRSVSWYQQTPGQGLQFLFEYFSETQRNKGNFPGRFSGRQFSNSRSEMNVSTLELGDSALYLCASSPQLLQGARGYTFGSGTRLTVV.

The V and J genes are TRBV5-5 and TRBJ2-2, with no clear D. The germline V gene has CDR1 SGHKS and CDR2 YYEKEE (reference sequence). The CDR3 extends over 14 amino acids. The germline V and J ends were trimmed by 2 bases and 2 bases, with 7 bases remaining between them. For the CDR3, the DNA is TGTGCCAGCAGCTTATACCATAACACCGGGGAGCTGTTTTTT. Amino acid sequence: CASSLYHNTGELFF.

This clonotype was seen a few times. The V gene is TRBV7-9, the J gene TRBJ2-3; D gene unclear. The V gene lost 2 bases and the J gene lost 1 base, with 10 bases spanning the gap. The germline V gene encodes CDR1 SEHNR and CDR2 FQNEAQ (reference sequence). CDR3 size: 15 residues. CDR3 sequence (DNA): TGTGCCAGCAGCTTACTTGGCGGCCGCACAGATACGCAGTATTTT. It is translated as CASSLLGGRTDTQYF.

This clonotype was observed a few times. The CDR3 sequence is CASSFGTGFSYEQYF. CDR3 bases: TGTGCCAGCAGTTTTGGGACAGGGTTCTCCTACGAGCAGTACTTC. The chain couples TRBV12-3 or TRBV12-4 to TRBJ2-7, with 9 positions matching TRBD1. Losses at the gene ends were 3 bases for V and 0 bases for J; bases not matched to a gene: 3. The length of the CDR3 is 15 residues.

There are many counts of this clonotype. The chain joins TRBV12-3 or TRBV12-4 to TRBJ1-5, with 8 positions matching TRBD1. The CDR3 contains 14 residues. V shed 3 bases and J 6 bases; nucleotides not matched to a gene: 4. This CDR3 is CASSLSGGGQPQHF. In DNA, the CDR3 is TGTGCCAGCAGTTTGTCAGGGGGCGGTCAGCCCCAGCATTTT.

This clonotype was picked up a small number of times. The CDR3 DNA reads as TGTGCCAGCAGCTTGGTTTGGGAGAACACTGAAGCTTTCTTT. Protein: CASSLVWENTEAFF. The chain carries TRBV5-5 and TRBJ1-1; the D is unclear. The V end lost 0 bases, the J end lost 1 base, and 7 bases lay between the germline ends. The CDR3 has 14 amino acids. Germline V gives CDR1 SGHKS, CDR2 YYEKEE (reference sequence). The full variable domain, its missing parts supplied by reference TRBV5-5 and TRBJ1-1, is DAGVTQSPTHLIKTRGQQVTLRCSPISGHKSVSWYQQVLGQGPQFIFQYYEKEERGRGNFPDRFSARQFPNYSSELNVNALLLGDSALYLCASSLVWENTEAFFGQGTRLTVV.

The V and J genes are TRBV5-1 and TRBJ2-7, with a possible D match to TRBD1 (5 bases). Germline V CDR1 and CDR2: SGHRS, YFSETQ. Trimming took off 1 base at V and 5 bases at J, with 10 bases between the two ends. This CDR3 has 13 residues. The CDR3 loop is CASSLSQGHEQYF. The CDR3 nucleotides read TGCGCCAGCAGCTTGAGCCAGGGCCACGAGCAGTACTTC.

The gene calls are TRBV12-3 or TRBV12-4 and TRBJ2-1, with 7 bases aligning to TRBD1. This CDR3 spans 14 amino acids. Germline trimming cut 6 bases from V and 7 bases from J; bases unmatched to any gene: 9. This CDR3 is CASSAQGPENEQFF. In nucleotides, the CDR3 is TGTGCCAGCAGCGCACAGGGGCCAGAAAATGAGCAGTTCTTC.

This chain connects TRBV4-1 to TRBJ1-5; D call uncertain. V lost 1 base and J lost 0, with 10 bases in between. The CDR3 is made up of 16 amino acids. Germline V gene sequence: CDR1 MGHRA, CDR2 YSYEKL. The CDR3 DNA sequence: TGCGCCAGCAGCCAAGTATTCGTTGATAGCAATCAGCCCCAGCATTTT. Its translation: CASSQVFVDSNQPQHF.

V and J are TRBV7-2 and TRBJ2-7; TRBD2 matches at 10 bases. Germline assignment: CDR1 SGHTA and CDR2 FQGNSA. The junction had 13 bases not matched to a gene; V was cut back by 5 bases and J by 6 bases. This CDR3 is built from 16 residues. DNA for the CDR3: TGTGCCAGCAGCCCCGAGCTGACTAGCGGGTTGAGCGAGCAGTACTTC. As protein: CASSPELTSGLSEQYF.

This clonotype turned up a few times. V is TRBV5-6 and J is TRBJ2-3; 8 nucleotides align to TRBD2. The length of the CDR3 is 15 residues. CDR1 is SGHDT, CDR2 YYEEEE, per germline. V lost 4 bases, J lost 2 bases, and 6 bases stayed unmatched. In DNA form, the CDR3 reads TGTGCCAGCAGCCCGGGACTAGTTTACACAGATACGCAGTATTTT. This translates into CASSPGLVYTDTQYF.

This clonotype was detected a few times. V usage is TRBV7-9 and J usage is TRBJ2-3; tentatively, D is TRBD2 (6 bases). Germline lookup yields CDR1 SEHNR and CDR2 FQNEAQ (reference sequence). V was cut by 1 base and J by 0 bases, with 8 bases left in between. The length of the CDR3 is 15 residues. CDR3 DNA sequence: TGTGCCAGCAGCTTAGAGGGGACTAGCACAGATACGCAGTATTTT. The encoded protein is CASSLEGTSTDTQYF.

This clonotype was detected many times. The J gene is TRBJ1-2, the V gene TRBV5-1, with D hard to call. Per germline, CDR1 SGHRS and CDR2 YFSETQ. Trimming left V 0 bases short and J 7 bases short, with 10 bases between. The CDR3 has 13 residues. The CDR3 DNA reads as TGCGCCAGCAGCTTGGAGTCAGGATTTGGCTACACCTTC. As protein: CASSLESGFGYTF.

V usage is TRBV7-2 and J usage is TRBJ1-1; no definite D call. Trimming shortened V by 1 base and J by 0 bases, and 9 bases separated the two germline ends. Germline V gene data show CDR1 as SGHTA and CDR2 as FQGNSA. The CDR3 runs 15 residues. The CDR3 DNA follows: TGTGCCAGCAGCTTAGTATGGGCGTTGAACACTGAAGCTTTCTTT. Translation gives CASSLVWALNTEAFF.

The table lists this clonotype with a few counts. The gene calls are TRBV5-1 and TRBJ2-1; 8 nucleotides agree with TRBD2. Germline trimming cut 0 bases from V and 0 bases from J; bases unmatched to any gene: 5. The CDR3 contains 17 residues. Germline-derived CDR1 and CDR2 are SGHRS and YFSETQ. The CDR3 DNA reads TGCGCCAGCAGCTTGGGTCTAGCGGGTATCTCCTACAATGAGCAGTTCTTC. Its translation: CASSLGLAGISYNEQFF.

This clonotype was recorded many times. J is TRBJ1-2 and V is TRBV5-1; 9 bases map to TRBD1. Germline V gene lookup returns CDR1 SGHRS and CDR2 YFSETQ. The CDR3 loop spans 15 amino acids. Trimming at V came to 4 bases and at J to 3 bases, leaving 7 bases not matched to a gene. The CDR3 is CASSAGQGRDYGYTF. The CDR3 DNA is TGCGCCAGCAGCGCTGGACAGGGGAGGGACTATGGCTACACCTTC.

This chain connects TRBV7-9 to TRBJ2-7; TRBD1 matches 8 bases. V dropped 5 bases and J dropped 2; count of bases not matched to a gene: 8. The CDR3 contains 15 residues. CDR1 and CDR2 (germline): SEHNR, FQNEAQ (reference sequence). The CDR3 nucleotides are TGTGCCAGCAGCCAGGGACAGGTTCCCACCTACGAGCAGTACTTC. This codes for CASSQGQVPTYEQYF.

This clonotype was observed many times. This chain links TRBV29-1 with TRBJ1-1; D perhaps matches TRBD1 (5 bases). This CDR3 region has 12 residues. V was trimmed by 5 bases and J by 7 bases, leaving 14 bases between them. Per germline, CDR1 SQVTM and CDR2 ANQGSEA. CDR3 region: CSVKGGAHEAFF. The DNA for the CDR3 is TGCAGCGTTAAAGGCGGGGCCCATGAAGCTTTCTTT.

This sequence joins TRBV24-1 and TRBJ2-5, with D perhaps TRBD1 or TRBD2 (5 bases each). This CDR3 is built from 17 residues. V lost 1 base and J lost 3, with 17 bases in between. Germline V gene data show CDR1 as KGHDR and CDR2 as SFDVKD. The CDR3 sequence: CATSDFGEGKVEETQYF. The CDR3 coding sequence is TGTGCCACCAGTGATTTCGGCGAGGGGAAAGTAGAAGAGACCCAGTACTTC.

Written as DNA, the CDR3 is TGTGCCAGCAGTTACTTTTCTAGAAAGACCCAGTACTTC. Amino acid sequence: CASSYFSRKTQYF. The chain employs TRBV6-2 or TRBV6-3 and TRBJ2-5; D is uncertain. This CDR3 has 13 residues. Per germline, CDR1 MNHEY and CDR2 SVGEGT. Deletions cut 1 base from V and 6 bases from J, with 9 bases between.

This clonotype turned up a few times. The chain uses TRBV5-1 and TRBJ2-5; 8 nucleotides align to TRBD1. CDR3 size: 15 residues. CDR1 and CDR2 from the germline V gene are SGHRS and YFSETQ. Trimming at V came to 0 bases and at J to 4 bases, leaving 5 bases not matched to a gene. The CDR3 DNA is TGCGCCAGCAGCTTGGCGGGGGACAGGTCAGAGACCCAGTACTTC. Translating it yields CASSLAGDRSETQYF.

The rearrangement uses TRBV6-5 and TRBJ1-1, with D perhaps matching TRBD1 (6 bases). Deletions cut 3 bases from V and 3 bases from J, with 8 bases between. In germline, CDR1 is MNHEY, CDR2 SVGAGI. The length of the CDR3 is 13 residues. CDR3 residues: CASSYYRDTEAFF. The CDR3 DNA reads as TGTGCCAGCAGTTATTACAGGGACACTGAAGCTTTCTTT.

V usage is TRBV18 and J usage is TRBJ2-1; 11 nucleotides line up with TRBD2. V was pared by 3 bases and J by 2 bases, with 3 bases of the junction left unmatched. The CDR3 extends over 16 amino acids. Germline CDR1 reads KGHSH; CDR2 reads LQKENI. The DNA of the CDR3 is TGTGCCAGCTCACCCGGGACTAGCGGCCCCTACAATGAGCAGTTCTTC. It translates to CASSPGTSGPYNEQFF.

This chain connects TRBV6-1 to TRBJ2-1, with 8 bases fitting TRBD2. The CDR3 is 14 amino acids. Trimming at V came to 6 bases and at J to 4 bases, leaving 5 bases not matched to a gene. The germline V gene encodes CDR1 MNHNS and CDR2 SASEGT. CDR3 amino acids: CASRKAGAYNEQFF. CDR3 DNA: TGTGCCAGCAGAAAAGCGGGAGCGTACAATGAGCAGTTCTTC.